This T cell receptor beta chain was observed in a study of early T cells in non-severe SARS-CoV-2 infection. On the study more broadly: RNA in bulk from unsorted whole blood was sequenced, and chains were unpaired. Points from the study as a whole: Matching results from VDJdb favored anti-spike CD8 responses, leaving private and CD4 specificities undetected.

Attachment of unique molecular identifiers to individual cDNA molecules was performed. TCRdb itself ran the 5' RACE reads through MiXCR, one entry per CDR3 protein. The repertoire has about 56,000 distinct CDR3 sequences, about 10% of them found once; the top ten carry 6.5%. Germline CDR1 reads LGHNA; CDR2 reads YSLEER. V was clipped by 3 bases and J by 2 bases, with 8 bases between them. This CDR3 has 13 residues. This clonotype was counted between two and nine times. What it recognizes is unknown. The origin of this receptor is an adult who was a healthcare worker with PCR-confirmed SARS-CoV-2 infection or an uninfected control (not recorded which). Sequencing was carried out using whole blood. J is TRBJ2-7 and V is TRBV4-3; unclear D gene. As DNA, the CDR3 is TGCGCCAGCAGCCATAGACTGACCTACGAGCAGTACTTC. Protein: CASSHRLTYEQYF.